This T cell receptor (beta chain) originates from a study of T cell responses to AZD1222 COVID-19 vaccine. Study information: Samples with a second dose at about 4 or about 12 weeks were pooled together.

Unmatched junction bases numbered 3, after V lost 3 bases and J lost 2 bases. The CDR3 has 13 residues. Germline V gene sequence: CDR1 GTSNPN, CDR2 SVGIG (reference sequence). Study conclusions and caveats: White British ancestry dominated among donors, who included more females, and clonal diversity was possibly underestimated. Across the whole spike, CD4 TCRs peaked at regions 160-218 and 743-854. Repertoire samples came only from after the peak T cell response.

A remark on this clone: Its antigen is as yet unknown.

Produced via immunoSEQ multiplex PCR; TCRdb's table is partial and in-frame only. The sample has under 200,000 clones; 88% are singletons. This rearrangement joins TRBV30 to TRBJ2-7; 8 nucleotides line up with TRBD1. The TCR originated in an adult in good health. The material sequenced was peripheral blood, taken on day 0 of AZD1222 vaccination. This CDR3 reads CAWRGTGAYEQYF. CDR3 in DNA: TGTGCCTGGAGGGGGACAGGTGCCTACGAGCAGTACTTC.